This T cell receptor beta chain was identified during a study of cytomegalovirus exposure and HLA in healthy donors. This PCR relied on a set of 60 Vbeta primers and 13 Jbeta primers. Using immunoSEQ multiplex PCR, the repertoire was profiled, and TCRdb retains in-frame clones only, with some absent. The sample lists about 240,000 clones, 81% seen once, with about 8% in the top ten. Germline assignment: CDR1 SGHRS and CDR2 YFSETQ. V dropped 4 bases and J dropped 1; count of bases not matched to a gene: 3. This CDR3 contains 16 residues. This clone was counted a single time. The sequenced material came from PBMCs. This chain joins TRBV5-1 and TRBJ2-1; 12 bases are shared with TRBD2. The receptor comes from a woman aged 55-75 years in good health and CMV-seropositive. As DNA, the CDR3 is TGCGCCAGCAGCACCCTAGCGGGAGGGTCCTACAATGAGCAGTTCTTC. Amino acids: CASSTLAGGSYNEQFF.